This is a list of T cell receptor beta chains from one sample in a study of molecular identifiers for immune sequencing clone quantification. Each CDR3 protein gets one entry after TCRdb re-called the PCR reads with MiXCR. Seen here are 9,500 to 15,000 distinct CDR3 sequences, 18% observed once, and the top ten hold approximately 1.6%. Source material: naive CD8+ T cells from blood, with Jurkat cell RNA spiked in. All receptors come from a human donor in good health. Some libraries in this study had Jurkat cell RNA spiked in. CDR3s include the opening cysteine and the closing phenylalanine or tryptophan. The D gene is left open where the match is weak. Where a row states a size, it is once, few, many or the class of an expanded clone; other rows omit it.

>TRBJ2-1|-|TRBV7-6|TRBD2
CASSLTLGTSGNEQFF
TGTGCCAGCAGCTTAACACTCGGGACTAGTGGTAATGAGCAGTTCTTC
>TRBJ2-2|-|TRBV12-3/TRBV12-4|-
CASSESVWGVGTGELFF
TGTGCCAGCAGCGAAAGTGTCTGGGGGGTAGGGACCGGGGAGCTGTTTTTT
>TRBJ2-1|few|TRBV7-2|-
CASSSEARDNEQFF
TGTGCCAGCAGCTCTGAAGCACGGGACAATGAGCAGTTCTTC
>TRBJ2-3|-|TRBV5-3|TRBD1
CASSLFPRRQGDADAQYF
TGTGCCAGCAGCTTGTTCCCGAGGCGTCAGGGGGACGCAGATGCGCAGTATTTT
>TRBJ2-7|many|TRBV28|-
CASSAQNRAVYEQYF
TGTGCCAGCAGCGCCCAAAACAGGGCCGTCTACGAGCAGTACTTC
>TRBJ2-7|medium-sized|TRBV7-2|-
CASSLVTASSYEQYF
TGTGCCAGCAGCTTAGTGACAGCGAGCTCCTACGAGCAGTACTTC
>TRBJ2-4|-|TRBV25-1|-
CASSEGNIQYF
TGTGCCAGCAGTGAGGGGAACATTCAGTACTTC
>TRBJ2-5|many|TRBV5-4|-
CASSLRGEPGETQYF
TGTGCCAGCAGCTTGAGGGGAGAACCAGGGGAGACCCAGTACTTC
>TRBJ2-1|medium-sized|TRBV7-9|TRBD2
CASSSGPGLPYNEQFF
TGTGCCAGCAGCTCTGGCCCGGGACTACCATACAATGAGCAGTTCTTC
>TRBJ1-6|many|TRBV27|TRBD1
CASSPGTVNSPLHF
TGTGCCAGCAGTCCCGGGACAGTGAATTCACCCCTCCACTTT
>TRBJ2-2|-|TRBV10-3|TRBD1
CAISPTGTGELFF
TGTGCCATCAGCCCGACAGGGACCGGGGAGCTGTTTTTT
>TRBJ2-1|once|TRBV30|-
CAWSVERERFF
TGTGCCTGGAGTGTAGAAAGGGAGCGGTTCTTC
>TRBJ1-1|medium-sized|TRBV4-1|-
CASSQGGVGETTEAFF
TGCGCCAGCAGCCAAGGGGGAGTAGGGGAAACCACTGAAGCTTTCTTT
>TRBJ2-7|-|TRBV28|-
CASRREKAGWGEQYF
TGTGCCAGCAGACGCGAAAAGGCGGGATGGGGTGAGCAGTACTTC
>TRBJ2-7|medium-sized|TRBV20-1|-
CSARAGSSYEQYF
TGCAGTGCTAGGGCCGGTAGCTCCTACGAGCAGTACTTC